This T cell receptor beta chain came from a study of blood T cells in healthy people across ages. This clonotype occurred once. Alongside a J-beta primer mix, a sample-barcoded 5' primer served in a second PCR lasting about 6 to 11 cycles. TCRdb independently ran MiXCR on the 5' RACE reads; one entry per CDR3 protein. This table has roughly 1.9 million distinct CDR3 sequences, more than 35% appearing once. J gave up 5 bases and V 2 bases, and 6 bases lay outside the gene matches. The length of the CDR3 is 15 residues. The clonotype originates from a human donor in good health. What was sequenced was blood. The V and J genes are TRBV12-3 or TRBV12-4 and TRBJ1-1, with 9 bases aligning to TRBD1. In DNA form, the CDR3 reads TGTGCCAGCAGTTTATTGGGGACAGGGAAGACTGAAGCTTTCTTT. It yields the protein CASSLLGTGKTEAFF.